Listed below are T cell receptor beta chains from one sample, sequenced in a study of blood T cell repertoires in COVID-19. The data were produced by immunoSEQ multiplex PCR, yet TCRdb's version contains in-frame clones alone and is incomplete. This sample yields just under 250,000 clones, of which 80% to 90% are seen a single time; 3.5% to 5% belongs to the top ten. The source material was PBMCs or T cells enriched from blood (not recorded which). These receptors were collected from a woman in her thirties who had recovered from COVID-19. Each CDR3 is given with its conserved first and last residue. The order of the fields is V gene, J gene, clone size, D gene, CDR3 protein, CDR3 DNA. D genes are given only for firm matches. Not all rows give a size; the values are once, few, many and, for expanded clones, a class.

TRBV28,TRBJ1-2,NA,NA,CASSLGQNYGYTF,TGTGCCAGCAGTTTGGGGCAGAACTATGGCTACACCTTC
TRBV7-2,TRBJ2-1,NA,TRBD1,CASSAGTGINEQFF,TGTGCCAGCAGCGCCGGGACAGGGATCAATGAGCAGTTCTTC
TRBV19,TRBJ2-1,NA,TRBD2,CASSIPSGRAGEQFF,TGTGCCAGTAGTATTCCTAGCGGGAGGGCAGGGGAGCAGTTCTTC
TRBV28,TRBJ1-6,once,TRBD1,CASEGAANSPLHF,TGTGCCAGCGAGGGGGCGGCAAATTCACCCCTCCACTTT
TRBV28,TRBJ1-4,NA,TRBD1,CASRWDSLTEKLFF,TGTGCCAGCAGGTGGGACAGTCTTACTGAAAAACTGTTTTTT
TRBV3-1/TRBV3-2,TRBJ1-6,few,NA,CASSTRTENSPLHF,TGTGCCAGCAGCACACGGACAGAGAATTCACCCCTCCACTTT
TRBV3-1/TRBV3-2,TRBJ2-3,NA,NA,CASSQDASAPDTQYF,TGTGCCAGCAGCCAAGATGCGAGCGCCCCAGATACGCAGTATTTT
TRBV5-4,TRBJ2-5,once,NA,CASSFETTQETQYF,TGTGCCAGCAGCTTTGAGACAACACAAGAGACCCAGTACTTC
TRBV11-2,TRBJ1-2,NA,TRBD1,CASSLEPFGTGGKYGYTF,TGTGCCAGCAGCTTAGAACCCTTCGGGACAGGGGGGAAGTATGGCTACACCTTC
TRBV6-2/TRBV6-3,TRBJ1-1,NA,NA,CASSKRDIPEAFF,TGTGCCAGCAGTAAACGGGACATCCCTGAAGCTTTCTTT
TRBV7-2,TRBJ2-7,NA,NA,CASSLDLGRTYEQYF,TGTGCCAGCAGCTTAGACTTGGGGAGGACCTACGAGCAGTACTTC
TRBV28,TRBJ2-1,NA,TRBD2,CASSLGTSETNEQFF,TGTGCCAGCAGCCTAGGGACTAGCGAGACGAATGAGCAGTTCTTC
TRBV5-1,TRBJ2-6,NA,TRBD1,CASSVTGEGANVLTF,TGCGCCAGCAGCGTAACAGGGGAGGGGGCCAACGTCCTGACTTTC
TRBV2,TRBJ1-2,NA,NA,CASSEGVGGYGYTF,TGTGCCAGCAGTGAAGGTGTCGGGGGGTATGGCTACACCTTC
TRBV7-6,TRBJ2-1,NA,NA,CASSLDRVSGSYNEQFF,TGTGCCAGCAGCTTAGATCGAGTCTCAGGCTCCTACAATGAGCAGTTCTTC
TRBV9,TRBJ2-1,NA,TRBD2,CASSVETSGRNEQFF,TGTGCCAGCAGCGTAGAGACTAGCGGGAGGAATGAGCAGTTCTTC
TRBV12-3/TRBV12-4,TRBJ2-1,NA,TRBD2,CASRPSGKPFF,TGTGCCAGCAGACCCAGCGGGAAGCCGTTCTTC
TRBV7-6,TRBJ1-1,NA,NA,CASRQVNTEAFF,TGTGCCAGCCGACAGGTGAACACTGAAGCTTTCTTT
TRBV9,TRBJ1-3,NA,NA,CASSVDTNSGNTIYF,TGTGCCAGCAGCGTCGACACGAACTCTGGAAACACCATATATTTT
TRBV7-2,TRBJ2-2,NA,NA,CASSLPSTGELFF,TGTGCCAGCAGCTTACCCTCGACCGGGGAGCTGTTTTTT
TRBV4-3,TRBJ1-3,NA,NA,CASSQAYPGYGNTIYF,TGCGCCAGCAGCCAAGCCTATCCAGGGTACGGAAACACCATATATTTT
TRBV5-1,TRBJ2-7,NA,NA,CASSQKDFSYEQYF,TGCGCCAGCTCCCAAAAGGACTTCTCCTACGAGCAGTACTTC
TRBV10-3,TRBJ2-5,NA,TRBD1,CAIGDRSETQYF,TGTGCCATCGGGGACAGAAGCGAGACCCAGTACTTC
TRBV4-1,TRBJ2-1,NA,TRBD2,CASSPLTSGRNEQFF,TGCGCCAGCAGCCCCCTGACTAGCGGGAGAAATGAGCAGTTCTTC
TRBV15,TRBJ1-3,NA,NA,CATSRDRAGGNTIYF,TGTGCCACCAGCAGAGACAGGGCAGGAGGAAACACCATATATTTT
TRBV6-5,TRBJ1-4,NA,NA,CASSYSYREKNEKLFF,TGTGCCAGCAGTTACTCGTACAGAGAGAAGAATGAAAAACTGTTTTTT
TRBV5-1,TRBJ2-1,NA,TRBD2,CASSQPPTSGSSDEQFF,TGCGCCAGCAGCCAACCTCCGACTAGCGGGAGTAGCGATGAGCAGTTCTTC
TRBV28,TRBJ2-2,NA,NA,CASRAPGSRDTGELFF,TGTGCCAGCAGGGCGCCGGGATCTCGGGACACCGGGGAGCTGTTTTTT
TRBV18,TRBJ2-1,once,TRBD2,CASSPGLAYYNEQFF,TGTGCCAGCTCCCCTGGACTAGCCTACTACAATGAGCAGTTCTTC